This entry describes one TCR beta chain. Its specific antigen is unknown. No much larger clone is present one base from it, and per-base qualities are unavailable. The sequencer was an Illumina MiSeq. Through fastp at Q25 and MiXCR, TCRdb rebuilt clones from the public reads, retaining in-frame beta chains. All rows with the same CDR3 protein become a single entry with the most common DNA and genes. This sample gives thousands of distinct CDR3 sequences in total; 27% of them show up just once. The ten largest account for about 8% of the sample. At the junction V is shortened by 5 bases and J by 0 bases, with 11 bases in between. The germline V gene provides CDR1 MDHEN and CDR2 SYDVKM. CDR3 length: 16 amino acids, cysteine to phenylalanine. Only the CDR3 DNA is retained, 48 bases long and in frame from the first base. According to the description, T-allo10 cells that came from the donor were anergic, were specific for host alloantigens, and could carry out alloantigen-specific suppression.

This entry comes from a study of type 1 regulatory T cells (dated by TCRdb to the early 2020s). For the wider study: The study characterized an in vitro protocol that generated a Tr1-enriched, alloantigen-specific CD4 T cell product named T-allo10. Patients with hematological malignancies who were receiving allogeneic hematopoietic stem cell transplantation were the group in which T-allo10 was being clinically evaluated.

Sequencing was performed on cultured T cells, either the whole culture or a sorted T cell fraction (not recorded which). This specimen's cell subset or site label, per the study, means: Tr1-enriched cell product generated in vitro against host alloantigens. The V and J segments used are TRBV28 and TRBJ2-6, with a tentative D call of TRBD1 or TRBD2, each matching 5 bases. This sequence originates from a human donor in good health. The DNA is TGTGCCAGCAGTAGAGGGGCCTTCTCTGGGGCCAACGTCCTGACTTTC. Its amino acids are CASSRGAFSGANVLTF.